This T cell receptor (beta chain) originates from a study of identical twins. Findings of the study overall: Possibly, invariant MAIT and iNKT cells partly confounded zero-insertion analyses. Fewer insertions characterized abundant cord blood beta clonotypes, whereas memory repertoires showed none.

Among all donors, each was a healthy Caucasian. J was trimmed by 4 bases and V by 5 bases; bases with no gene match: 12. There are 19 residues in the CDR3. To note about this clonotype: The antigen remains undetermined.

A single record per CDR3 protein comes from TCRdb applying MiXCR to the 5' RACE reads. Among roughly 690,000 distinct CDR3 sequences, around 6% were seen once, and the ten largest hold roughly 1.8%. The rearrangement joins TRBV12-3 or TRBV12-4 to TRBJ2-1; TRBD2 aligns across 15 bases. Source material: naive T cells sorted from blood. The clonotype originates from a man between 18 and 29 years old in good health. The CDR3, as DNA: TGTGCCAGCAGTCCCATAGGGGGACTAGCGGGAGGCTCGTACAATGAGCAGTTCTTC. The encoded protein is CASSPIGGLAGGSYNEQFF.